This T cell receptor (beta chain) was recovered during a study of T cell repertoires in cytomegalovirus infection. Study in general: The study used recently identified HLA-C-restricted and well-studied HLA-B-restricted CMV epitopes.

From the reads, TCRdb called clonotypes with MiXCR, one entry per CDR3 protein. The sample holds some 940,000 distinct CDR3 sequences, around 30% seen once. Overall study results and limits: People with CMV and the relevant HLA were identified by cumulative public TCR beta family frequency. The ex vivo response was dominated by HLA-C-restricted CMV-specific TCR beta clonotypes.

This clonotype occurred once. Its target is not known. Germline V lookup: CDR1 SGHRS, CDR2 YFSETQ. The CDR3 totals 15 residues. Trimming took 2 bases from V and 6 from J; bases not matched to a gene: 6. The source was cultured CD8+ T cells from PBMCs, collected from culture after CMV antigen stimulation. The V gene is TRBV5-1, the J gene TRBJ1-4, with 8 bases matching TRBD1. This clonotype originated in a human donor in good health (CMV status not recorded). Some clones in this sample may be carry-over from other donors' samples. The CDR3 region is CASSFRGLEDEKLFF. The CDR3, as DNA: TGCGCCAGCAGCTTCAGGGGGCTGGAGGATGAAAAACTGTTTTTT. Full variable domain (rest looked up from reference TRBV5-1 and TRBJ1-4): KAGVTQTPRYLIKTRGQQVTLSCSPISGHRSVSWYQQTPGQGLQFLFEYFSETQRNKGNFPGRFSGRQFSNSRSEMNVSTLELGDSALYLCASSFRGLEDEKLFFGSGTQLSVL.